The 8 T cell receptor beta chains below come from one sample, sequenced in a study of T cells in Graves' hyperthyroidism and ophthalmopathy. RNA transcripts served as the template for amplifying TCR beta CDR3 regions. The HTBI set primed first-round TCR CDR3 RT-PCR. One entry per CDR3 protein results from TCRdb running MiXCR on the multiplex PCR reads. The sample includes roughly 600,000 distinct CDR3 sequences, more than 14% of them seen just once. Sequenced input: blood. These receptors were collected from a woman aged 50 to 60 with Graves' ophthalmopathy.

The chain is built from TRBV19 and TRBJ2-1, with no clear D. CDR3 length: 16 residues. V shed 1 base and J shed 0 bases, with 10 bases lying between them. The germline CDR1 and CDR2 sequences are LNHDA and SQIVND (reference sequence). CDR3 coding DNA: TGTGCCAGTAGTATAGGTTTCGTGAGCTCCTACAATGAGCAGTTCTTC. Amino acid sequence: CASSIGFVSSYNEQFF.

With respect to this clonotype: No conserved phenylalanine or tryptophan ends this CDR3, so it is likely a read error. The rearrangement uses TRBV7-2 and TRBJ1-5; no clear D. The CDR3 spans 14 residues. Between the trimmed V and J ends, which lost 6 bases and 3 bases, there was a span of 12 bases. CDR1 and CDR2 (germline): SGHTA, FQGNSA. The CDR3, as DNA: TGTGCCAGCAGTTGGGCAGGCTACAATCAGCCCCAGCATCTT. It is translated as CASSWAGYNQPQHL.

The chain recombines TRBV29-1 with TRBJ1-2; no definite D call. V dropped 1 base and J dropped 5 bases, with 14 bases sitting between them. The CDR3 is 14 amino acids. Germline V gene lookup returns CDR1 SQVTM and CDR2 ANQGSEA. The CDR3 is CSVEGGVSNYGYTF. For the CDR3, the DNA is TGCAGCGTTGAAGGTGGAGTAAGCAATTATGGCTACACCTTC.

V usage is TRBV6-6 and J usage is TRBJ2-1; tentatively, D is TRBD2 (6 bases). The germline CDR1 and CDR2 sequences are MNHNY and SVGAGI (reference sequence). This CDR3 is 17 amino acids long. V dropped 0 bases and J dropped 7 bases, with 19 bases sitting between them. The CDR3 coding sequence is TGTGCCAGCAGTTACTCAGTGGGGTCCCTTCGGGGGAATGAGCAGTTCTTC. It encodes CASSYSVGSLRGNEQFF.

This clonotype was seen many times. The V gene is TRBV5-1, the J gene TRBJ1-5, with D maybe TRBD1 (6 bases). Trimming removed 0 bases from V and 4 bases from J, with 11 bases in between. This CDR3 region has 15 residues. The germline CDR1 and CDR2 sequences are SGHRS and YFSETQ. The DNA of the CDR3 is TGCGCCAGCAGCTTGGATGTAGGGGGGAATCAGCCCCAGCATTTT. It specifies CASSLDVGGNQPQHF.

This clonotype was counted at least ten times. The rearrangement uses TRBV11-2 and TRBJ2-7; 8 bases agree with TRBD1. Germline V lookup: CDR1 SGHAT, CDR2 FQNNGV. V shed 0 bases and J 4 bases; nucleotides not matched to a gene: 5. The CDR3 length is 15 residues. Here the CDR3 DNA reads TGTGCCAGCAGCTTAGAGGCAGGGGGCTGGTACGAGCAGTACTTC. This translates into CASSLEAGGWYEQYF.

The chain combines TRBV19 with TRBJ2-1; D gene uncertain. Trimming cost V 3 bases and J 7 bases, with 7 bases left between them. From germline, CDR1 is LNHDA and CDR2 SQIVND (reference sequence). The CDR3 is 12 residues long. The CDR3 loop reads CASSISQNEQFF. The CDR3 nucleotides are TGTGCCAGTAGTATTTCACAGAATGAGCAGTTCTTC.

The chain combines TRBV6-1 with TRBJ2-1; perhaps D is TRBD1 or TRBD2 (6 bases each). CDR3 length: 16 residues. In germline, CDR1 is MNHNS, CDR2 SASEGT. Trimming took off 2 bases at V and 5 bases at J, with 16 bases between the two ends. Written as DNA, the CDR3 is TGTGCCAGCAGTGAACGGTCCTACGGGGGCCACAATGAGCAGTTCTTC. Translated, it gives CASSERSYGGHNEQFF.